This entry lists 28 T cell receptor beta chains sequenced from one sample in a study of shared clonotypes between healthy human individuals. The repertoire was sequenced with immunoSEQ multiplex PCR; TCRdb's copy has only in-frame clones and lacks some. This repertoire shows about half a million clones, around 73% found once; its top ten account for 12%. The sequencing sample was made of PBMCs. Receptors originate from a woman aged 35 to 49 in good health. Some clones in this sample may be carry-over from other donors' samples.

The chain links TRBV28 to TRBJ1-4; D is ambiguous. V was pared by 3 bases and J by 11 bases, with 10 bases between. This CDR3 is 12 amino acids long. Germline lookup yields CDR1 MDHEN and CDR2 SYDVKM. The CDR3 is CASSFQGTKLFF. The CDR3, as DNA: TGTGCCAGCAGTTTCCAAGGAACCAAACTGTTTTTT.

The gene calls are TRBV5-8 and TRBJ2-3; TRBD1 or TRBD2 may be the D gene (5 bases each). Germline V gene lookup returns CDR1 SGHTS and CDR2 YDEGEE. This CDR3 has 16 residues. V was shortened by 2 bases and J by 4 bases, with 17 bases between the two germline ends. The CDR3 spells CASSFSWGPGADTQYF. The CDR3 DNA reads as TGTGCCAGCAGCTTTAGTTGGGGACCCGGCGCAGATACGCAGTATTTT.

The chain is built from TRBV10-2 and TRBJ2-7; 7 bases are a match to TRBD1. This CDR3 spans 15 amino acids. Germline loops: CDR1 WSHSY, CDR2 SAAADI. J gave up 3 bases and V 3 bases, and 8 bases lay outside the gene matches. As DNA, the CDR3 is TGCGCCAGCAGTGACACAGGGGACAGCATCTACGAGCAGTACTTC. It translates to CASSDTGDSIYEQYF.

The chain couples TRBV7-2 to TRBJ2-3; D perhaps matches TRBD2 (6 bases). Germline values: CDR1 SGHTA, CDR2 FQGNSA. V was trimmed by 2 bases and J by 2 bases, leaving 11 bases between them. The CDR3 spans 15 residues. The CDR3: CASSLLAALTDTQYF. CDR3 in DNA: TGTGCCAGCAGCTTATTAGCGGCCCTCACAGATACGCAGTATTTT.

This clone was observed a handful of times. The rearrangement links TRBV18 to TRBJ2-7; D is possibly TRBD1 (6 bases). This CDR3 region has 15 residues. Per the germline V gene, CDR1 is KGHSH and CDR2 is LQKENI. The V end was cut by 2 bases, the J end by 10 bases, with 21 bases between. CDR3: CASSPKADSSIDQYF. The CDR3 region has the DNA TGTGCCAGCTCACCAAAGGCGGACAGTAGCATCGATCAGTACTTC.

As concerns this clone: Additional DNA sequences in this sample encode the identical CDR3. The DNA of the CDR3 is TGTGCCAGTAGTACCACAGGAGGCCAAGAGACCCAGTACTTC. This gives the protein CASSTTGGQETQYF. This rearrangement joins TRBV19 to TRBJ2-5, with D possibly called TRBD1 or TRBD2 (5 bases each). Per germline, CDR1 LNHDA and CDR2 SQIVND (reference sequence). This CDR3 has 14 amino acids. Trimming stripped 4 bases from V and 1 base from J, with 10 bases between.

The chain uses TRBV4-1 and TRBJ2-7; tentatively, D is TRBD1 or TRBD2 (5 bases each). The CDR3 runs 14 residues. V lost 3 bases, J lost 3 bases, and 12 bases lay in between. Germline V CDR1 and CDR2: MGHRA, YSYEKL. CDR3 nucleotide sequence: TGCGCCAGCAGCCAGCCGGGACCACTCTACGAGCAGTACTTC. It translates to CASSQPGPLYEQYF.

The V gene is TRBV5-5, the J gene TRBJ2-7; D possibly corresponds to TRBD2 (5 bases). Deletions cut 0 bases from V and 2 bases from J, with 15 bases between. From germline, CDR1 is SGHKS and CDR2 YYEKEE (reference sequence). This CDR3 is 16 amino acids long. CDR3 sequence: CASSLGASGRTYEQYF. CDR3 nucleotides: TGTGCCAGCAGCTTGGGGGCGAGCGGCCGCACCTACGAGCAGTACTTC.

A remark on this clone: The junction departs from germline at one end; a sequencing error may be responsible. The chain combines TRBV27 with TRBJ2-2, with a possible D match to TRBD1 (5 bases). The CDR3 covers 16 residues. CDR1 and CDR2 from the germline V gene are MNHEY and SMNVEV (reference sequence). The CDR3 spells CASSLNRRNIPGELFF. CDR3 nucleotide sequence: TGTGCCAGCAGTTTAAACAGGCGAAACATTCCCGGTGAGCTGTTTTTT.

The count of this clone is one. The CDR3 reads CASSPSGRAIPPYEQYF. Written as DNA, the CDR3 is TGCGCCAGCAGTCCCAGCGGGAGGGCCATCCCTCCTTACGAGCAGTACTTC. The chain recombines TRBV5-1 with TRBJ2-7, with 10 bases matching TRBD2. The CDR3 is made up of 17 amino acids. Per the germline V gene, CDR1 is SGHRS and CDR2 is YFSETQ. V lost 5 bases to trimming and J lost 4 bases; unmatched junction nucleotides: 15. Variable domain in full (rest from reference TRBV5-1 and TRBJ2-7): KAGVTQTPRYLIKTRGQQVTLSCSPISGHRSVSWYQQTPGQGLQFLFEYFSETQRNKGNFPGRFSGRQFSNSRSEMNVSTLELGDSALYLCASSPSGRAIPPYEQYFGPGTRLTVT.

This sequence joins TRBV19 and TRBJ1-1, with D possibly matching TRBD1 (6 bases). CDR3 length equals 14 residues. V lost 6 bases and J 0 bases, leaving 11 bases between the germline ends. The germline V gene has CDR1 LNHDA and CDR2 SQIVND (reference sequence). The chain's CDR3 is CASRKTGLNTEAFF. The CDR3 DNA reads TGTGCCAGTAGAAAAACAGGGCTGAACACTGAAGCTTTCTTT.

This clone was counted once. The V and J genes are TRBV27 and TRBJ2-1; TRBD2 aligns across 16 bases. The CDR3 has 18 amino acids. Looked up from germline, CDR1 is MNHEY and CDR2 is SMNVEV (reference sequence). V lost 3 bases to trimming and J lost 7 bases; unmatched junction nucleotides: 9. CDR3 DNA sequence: TGTGCCAGCAGTTTGCAAAAGGGACTAGCGGGAGGGGGGAATGAGCAGTTCTTC. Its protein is CASSLQKGLAGGGNEQFF.

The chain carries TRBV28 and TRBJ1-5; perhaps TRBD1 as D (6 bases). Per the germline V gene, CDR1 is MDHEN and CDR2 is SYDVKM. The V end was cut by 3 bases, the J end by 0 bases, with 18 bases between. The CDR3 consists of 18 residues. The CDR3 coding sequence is TGTGCCAGCAGTTTCCAAACCGGACAGTCGAATAGCAATCAGCCCCAGCATTTT. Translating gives CASSFQTGQSNSNQPQHF.

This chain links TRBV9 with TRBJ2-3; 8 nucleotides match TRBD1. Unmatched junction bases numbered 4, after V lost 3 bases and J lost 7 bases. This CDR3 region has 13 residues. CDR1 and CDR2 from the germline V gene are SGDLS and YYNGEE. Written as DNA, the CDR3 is TGTGCCAGCAGCGGACAGGGGTTGAATACGCAGTATTTT. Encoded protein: CASSGQGLNTQYF.

CDR3 in DNA: TGTGCCAGCACGTTTAAAACTAACACCGGGGAGCTGTTTTTT. This sequence encodes CASTFKTNTGELFF. The chain has TRBV6-5 and TRBJ2-2; D remains ambiguous. The CDR3 is made up of 14 amino acids. V was cut by 7 bases and J by 2 bases, with 11 bases left in between. CDR1 is MNHEY, CDR2 SVGAGI, per germline.

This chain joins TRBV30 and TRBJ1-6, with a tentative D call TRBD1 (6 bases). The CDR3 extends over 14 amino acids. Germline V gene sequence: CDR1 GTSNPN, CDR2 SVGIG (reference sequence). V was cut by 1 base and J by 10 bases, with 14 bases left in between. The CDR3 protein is CAWSGDTAASPLHF. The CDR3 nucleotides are TGTGCCTGGAGTGGGGACACGGCGGCCTCACCCCTCCACTTT.

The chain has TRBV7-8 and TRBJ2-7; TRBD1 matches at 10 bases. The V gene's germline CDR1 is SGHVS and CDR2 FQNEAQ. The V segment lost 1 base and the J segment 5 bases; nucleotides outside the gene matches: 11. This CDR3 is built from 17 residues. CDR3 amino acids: CASSLDPLGTGVHEQYF. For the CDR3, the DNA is TGTGCCAGCAGCTTAGACCCCCTGGGGACAGGGGTCCACGAGCAGTACTTC.

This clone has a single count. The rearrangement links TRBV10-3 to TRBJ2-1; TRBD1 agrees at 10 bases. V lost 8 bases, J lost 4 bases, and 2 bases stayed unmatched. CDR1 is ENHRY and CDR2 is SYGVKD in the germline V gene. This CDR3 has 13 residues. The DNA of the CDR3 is TGTGCCATCCGACAGGGGGCGTACAATGAGCAGTTCTTC. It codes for CAIRQGAYNEQFF.

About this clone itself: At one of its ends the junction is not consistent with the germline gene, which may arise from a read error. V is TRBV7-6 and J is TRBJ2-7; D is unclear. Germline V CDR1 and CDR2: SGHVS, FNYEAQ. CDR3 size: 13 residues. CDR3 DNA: TGTGCCAGCAGCTTGGGTCCCGGCTACGGGCAGTACTTC. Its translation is CASSLGPGYGQYF.

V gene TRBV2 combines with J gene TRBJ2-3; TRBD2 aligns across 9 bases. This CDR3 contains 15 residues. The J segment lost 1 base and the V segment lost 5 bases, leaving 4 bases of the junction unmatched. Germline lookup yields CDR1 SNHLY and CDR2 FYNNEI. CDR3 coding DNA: TGTGCCAGCAGTCAAAGGACTAGCGGCACAGATACGCAGTATTTT. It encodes CASSQRTSGTDTQYF.

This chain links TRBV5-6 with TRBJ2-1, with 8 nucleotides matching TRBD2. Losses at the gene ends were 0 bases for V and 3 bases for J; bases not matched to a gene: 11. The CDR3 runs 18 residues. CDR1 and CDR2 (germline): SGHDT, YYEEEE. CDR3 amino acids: CASSLATFAGGLYNEQFF. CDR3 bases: TGTGCCAGCAGCTTGGCCACATTTGCGGGAGGCCTCTACAATGAGCAGTTCTTC.

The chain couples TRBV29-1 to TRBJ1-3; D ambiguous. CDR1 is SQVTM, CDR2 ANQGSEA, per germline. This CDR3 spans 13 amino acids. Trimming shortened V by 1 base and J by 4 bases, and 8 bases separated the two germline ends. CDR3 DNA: TGCAGCGTTGAAGTGGAATCAGGAAACACCATATATTTT. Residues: CSVEVESGNTIYF. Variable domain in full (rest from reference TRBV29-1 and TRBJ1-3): SAVISQKPSRDICQRGTSLTIQCQVDSQVTMMFWYRQQPGQSLTLIATANQGSEATYESGFVIDKFPISRPNLTFSTLTVSNMSPEDSSIYLCSVEVESGNTIYFGEGSWLTVV.

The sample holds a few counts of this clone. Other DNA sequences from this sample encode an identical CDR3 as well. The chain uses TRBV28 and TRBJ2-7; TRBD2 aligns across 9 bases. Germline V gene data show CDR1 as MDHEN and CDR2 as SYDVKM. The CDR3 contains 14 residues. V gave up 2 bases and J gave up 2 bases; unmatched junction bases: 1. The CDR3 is CASSLGGGAYEQYF. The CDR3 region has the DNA TGTGCCAGCAGTTTAGGCGGGGGGGCCTACGAGCAGTACTTC.

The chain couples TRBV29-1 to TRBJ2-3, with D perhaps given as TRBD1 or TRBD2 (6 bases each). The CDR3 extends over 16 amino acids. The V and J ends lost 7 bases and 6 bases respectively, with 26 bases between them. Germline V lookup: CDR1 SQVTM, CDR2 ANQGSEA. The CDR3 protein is CSASGDTGSVRDTQYF. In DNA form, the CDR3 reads TGCAGCGCGTCGGGGGACACCGGTAGTGTTAGGGATACGCAGTATTTT.

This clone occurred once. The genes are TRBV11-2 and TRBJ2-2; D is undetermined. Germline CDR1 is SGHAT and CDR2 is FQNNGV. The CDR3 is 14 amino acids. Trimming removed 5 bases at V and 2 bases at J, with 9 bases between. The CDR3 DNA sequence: TGTGCCAGCAGCCCCCGGGTCAACACCGGGGAGCTGTTTTTT. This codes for CASSPRVNTGELFF.

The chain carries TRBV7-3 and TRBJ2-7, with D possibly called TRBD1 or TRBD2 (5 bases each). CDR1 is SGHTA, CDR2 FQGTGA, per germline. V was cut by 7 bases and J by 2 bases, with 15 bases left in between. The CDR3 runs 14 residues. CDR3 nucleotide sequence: TGTGCCAGCACCCCCGGGGCGGGTCCCTACGAGCAGTACTTC. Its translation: CASTPGAGPYEQYF. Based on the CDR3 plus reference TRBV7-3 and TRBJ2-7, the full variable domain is GAGVSQTPSNKVTEKGKYVELRCDPISGHTALYWYRQSLGQGPEFLIYFQGTGAADDSGLPNDRFFAVRPEGSVSTLKIQRTERGDSAVYLCASTPGAGPYEQYFGPGTRLTVT.

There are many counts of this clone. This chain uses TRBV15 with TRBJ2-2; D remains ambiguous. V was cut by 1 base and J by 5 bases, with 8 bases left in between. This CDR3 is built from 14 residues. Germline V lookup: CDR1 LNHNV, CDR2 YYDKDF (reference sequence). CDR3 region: CATSRGRFTGELFF. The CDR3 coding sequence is TGTGCCACCAGCAGAGGTCGTTTTACCGGGGAGCTGTTTTTT.

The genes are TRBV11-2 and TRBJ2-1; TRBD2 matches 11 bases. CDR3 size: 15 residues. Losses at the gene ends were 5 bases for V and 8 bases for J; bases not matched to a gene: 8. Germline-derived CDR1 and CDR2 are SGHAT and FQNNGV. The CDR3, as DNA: TGTGCCAGCAGCGCCCTAGCGGGAGGTTTCGATGAGCAGTTCTTC. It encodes CASSALAGGFDEQFF.